What follows is one T cell receptor beta chain and its context. The ends were cut back, 4 bases at V and 5 bases at J, with 9 bases in the middle. The CDR3 has 13 residues. The germline V gene encodes CDR1 MRHNA and CDR2 SNTAGT. These data belong to a study of blood T cell repertoires in COVID-19. Study details: Collection of acute and convalescent COVID-19 samples took place in the United States, Italy and Spain. Nucleic acid was either cDNA or gDNA, and it came from T cells, B-cell-depleted T cells, or PBMCs.

In the original analysis: Counts of nucleated cells, estimated from reference gene primer amplification, were obtained. The table came from immunoSEQ multiplex PCR; TCRdb's copy has only in-frame clones and leaves some out. Clonal size and the V and J genes are those of that table, whereas D and trimming came from the DNA. The profile shows hundreds of thousands of clones, roughly 87% of them singletons. The source material was peripheral blood. The receptor was derived from a man younger than 30 with active or convalescent COVID-19. The chain joins TRBV6-4 to TRBJ2-4; tentatively, D is TRBD2 (6 bases). CDR3 coding DNA: TGTGCCAGCAGTGCTCCGGGGGAAAACATTCAGTACTTC. Translating it yields CASSAPGENIQYF.